What follows are 25 T cell receptor beta chains derived from one specimen sequenced in a study of regulatory T cells in long-lasting Graves disease. Both iRepertoire HTBI primers and Arm-PCR of CDR3 regions were used to build the TCR beta libraries. TCRdb re-called the multiplex PCR reads with MiXCR, one entry per CDR3 protein. The data hold fewer than 450,000 distinct CDR3 sequences, with more than 20% observed a single time. The time point was: persistent/refractory GD, antithyroid drugs over 5 years with positive TRAb. Extracted PBMC RNA gave rise to the TCR library. Sequenced material: peripheral blood mononuclear cells (PBMCs), taken when the disease was refractory, from a patient treated with antithyroid drugs. The receptors were gathered from a female donor with Graves disease.

Points on this clonotype: A much larger clone lies a single base off, so this may be a read error. The chain links TRBV12-3 or TRBV12-4 to TRBJ1-5, with D maybe TRBD1 (5 bases). This CDR3 contains 17 residues. V gave up 2 bases and J gave up 5 bases, with 19 bases separating them. Here the CDR3 DNA reads TGTGCCAGCAGTTTAAAGCCCGGGGTACTAGGGGATCAGCCCCAGCATTTT. This codes for CASSLKPGVLGDQPQHF.

This clonotype was seen many times. The V call is TRBV7-2, the J call TRBJ2-5; 7 nucleotides agree with TRBD2. V shed 4 bases, J shed 5 bases, and the junction held 10 bases outside the gene matches. The germline V gene encodes CDR1 SGHTA and CDR2 FQGNSA. This CDR3 spans 15 amino acids. CDR3 sequence reads: CASSSDGRPGETQYF. CDR3 nucleotides: TGTGCCAGCAGCTCGGACGGGAGGCCGGGCGAGACCCAGTACTTC.

In this sample, this clonotype turned up a few times. As DNA, the CDR3 is TGTGCCAGCAGCCCGGCAGGACAGGGGTTCCTGGGCTACACCTTC. Protein: CASSPAGQGFLGYTF. The J gene is TRBJ1-2, the V gene TRBV6-1; 9 nucleotides agree with TRBD1. The V gene end was trimmed by 6 bases and the J gene end by 8 bases; junction bases not matched to a gene: 13. Germline CDR1 reads MNHNS; CDR2 reads SASEGT. This CDR3 spans 15 amino acids.

Many counts were recorded for this clonotype. This sequence joins TRBV28 and TRBJ2-5; D possibly uses TRBD1 or TRBD2 (7 bases each). V shed 2 bases and J shed 0 bases, with 10 bases lying between them. From germline, CDR1 is MDHEN and CDR2 SYDVKM. The CDR3 totals 15 residues. CDR3 loop: CASSLPGGDQETQYF. The CDR3 DNA reads TGTGCCAGCAGTTTACCAGGGGGGGACCAAGAGACCCAGTACTTC. The whole variable domain, filled in from reference TRBV28 and TRBJ2-5, reads DVKVTQSSRYLVKRTGEKVFLECVQDMDHENMFWYRQDPGLGLRLIYFSYDVKMKEKGDIPEGYSVSREKKERFSLILESASTNQTSMYLCASSLPGGDQETQYFGPGTRLLVL.

A few counts support this clonotype. For the CDR3, the DNA is TGTGCCAGCAGCTTAATGGGGGCAGGCACTGAAGCTTTCTTT. Residues: CASSLMGAGTEAFF. The chain couples TRBV7-3 to TRBJ1-1, with a tentative D call TRBD1 (6 bases). Looked up from germline, CDR1 is SGHTA and CDR2 is FQGTGA. The CDR3 consists of 14 residues. V gave up 1 base and J gave up 4 bases, with 10 bases separating them.

This clonotype was found many times. The CDR3 DNA reads as TGTGCCAGCAGCAAGCCGGGGGATCTAGAGACCCAGTACTTC. It translates to CASSKPGDLETQYF. V gene TRBV6-1 combines with J gene TRBJ2-5; D might be TRBD2 (6 bases). CDR1 MNHNS and CDR2 SASEGT come from the germline V gene. The germline V and J ends were trimmed by 6 bases and 4 bases, with 15 bases remaining between them. This CDR3 comprises 14 residues.

The V gene is TRBV6-2 or TRBV6-3, the J gene TRBJ2-1; TRBD2 matches 10 bases. The junction had 6 bases not matched to a gene; V was cut back by 5 bases and J by 8 bases. Germline CDR1 reads MNHEY; CDR2 reads SVGEGT. The CDR3 consists of 14 residues. CDR3 nucleotide sequence: TGTGCCAGCAGTGTAGTAGCGGGAGGAGATGAGCAGTTCTTC. This gives the protein CASSVVAGGDEQFF.

This clonotype showed up many times. The CDR3 is CASTLAGHGDTQYF. The CDR3 DNA reads as TGTGCCAGCACCCTAGCGGGACATGGAGATACGCAGTATTTT. The chain joins TRBV2 to TRBJ2-3, with 9 positions matching TRBD2. Germline V gene sequence: CDR1 SNHLY, CDR2 FYNNEI. Trimming cost V 7 bases and J 5 bases; bases outside gene matches: 7. The CDR3 totals 14 residues. The full variable domain, in which reference TRBV2 and TRBJ2-3 provide the parts outside the CDR3, is EPEVTQTPSHQVTQMGQEVILRCVPISNHLYFYWYRQILGQKVEFLVSFYNNEISEKSEIFDDQFSVERPDGSNFTLKIRSTKLEDSAMYFCASTLAGHGDTQYFGPGTRLTVL.

The chain joins TRBV28 to TRBJ1-2; TRBD1 matches 7 bases. Germline V gene data show CDR1 as MDHEN and CDR2 as SYDVKM. Trimming at V came to 7 bases and at J to 8 bases, leaving 19 bases not matched to a gene. The CDR3 runs to 16 residues. CDR3 nucleotides: TGTGCCAGCAACCGACCGGGACAGAGTCAAGGGAGGGGCTACACCTTC. Residues: CASNRPGQSQGRGYTF.

The chain uses TRBV10-3 and TRBJ1-5; 8 bases are shared with TRBD1. The CDR3 totals 15 residues. Germline V gene sequence: CDR1 ENHRY, CDR2 SYGVKD. The trim removed 3 bases at V and 11 bases at J, leaving 12 bases unmatched. The CDR3 is CAISDFDRGKEAQHF. The CDR3 coding sequence is TGTGCCATCAGTGACTTCGACAGGGGCAAGGAAGCCCAGCATTTT.

This clonotype was recorded a few times. This chain joins TRBV6-2 or TRBV6-3 and TRBJ2-1, with 8 nucleotides matching TRBD2. Germline V gene sequence: CDR1 MNHEY, CDR2 SVGEGT. The CDR3 extends over 16 amino acids. V shed 2 bases, J shed 5 bases, and the junction held 8 bases outside the gene matches. The CDR3 loop reads CASSYPLGSGNNEQFF. The CDR3, as DNA: TGTGCCAGCAGTTACCCGTTGGGTAGCGGGAACAATGAGCAGTTCTTC.

The V gene is TRBV28, the J gene TRBJ2-6; unclear D gene. This CDR3 region has 16 residues. Trimming pared 5 bases from V and 2 bases from J, leaving 13 bases between. Germline-derived CDR1 and CDR2 are MDHEN and SYDVKM. The CDR3 here is CASSGSELPGANVLTF. Here the CDR3 DNA reads TGTGCCAGCAGTGGGTCAGAATTGCCTGGGGCCAACGTCCTGACTTTC.

This clonotype has a count of ten or more. The chain has TRBV6-5 and TRBJ2-5, with D perhaps assigned TRBD1 or TRBD2 (5 bases each). CDR1 and CDR2 from the germline V gene are MNHEY and SVGAGI. The V end lost 4 bases, the J end lost 5 bases, and 17 bases lay between the germline ends. This CDR3 spans 15 amino acids. CDR3 bases: TGTGCCAGCAGTTCCCCGGGACGCTCGGCGGAGACCCAGTACTTC. Translation: CASSSPGRSAETQYF.

This chain links TRBV7-2 with TRBJ1-4, with D possibly being TRBD1 (6 bases). The V gene lost 8 bases and the J gene lost 7 bases, with 17 bases spanning the gap. Germline lookup yields CDR1 SGHTA and CDR2 FQGNSA. The CDR3 has 14 amino acids. The CDR3 bases are TGTGCCAGCGGGGGGGAGGGGGGAAGTGAAAAACTGTTTTTT. It encodes CASGGEGGSEKLFF. Full variable domain (rest looked up from reference TRBV7-2 and TRBJ1-4): GAGVSQSPSNKVTEKGKDVELRCDPISGHTALYWYRQSLGQGLEFLIYFQGNSAPDKSGLPSDRFSAERTGGSVSTLTIQRTQQEDSAVYLCASGGEGGSEKLFFGSGTQLSVL.

This clonotype was counted at least ten times. The rearrangement joins TRBV29-1 to TRBJ1-2; 8 nucleotides align to TRBD1. The germline V gene encodes CDR1 SQVTM and CDR2 ANQGSEA. CDR3 length: 14 amino acids. With V trimmed by 7 bases and J by 5 bases, 12 bases remained unmatched. The CDR3 is CSAGSGTGGYGYTF. CDR3 bases: TGCAGCGCCGGGTCCGGGACAGGAGGTTATGGCTACACCTTC.

This clonotype was detected ten times or more. V gene TRBV12-3 or TRBV12-4 combines with J gene TRBJ2-5; 12 bases align to TRBD1. This CDR3 region has 15 residues. V lost 6 bases and J lost 5; bases outside the gene matches: 7. The CDR3 sequence is CASRGQGASGETQYF. The CDR3 coding sequence is TGTGCCAGCAGGGGACAGGGGGCGTCTGGGGAGACCCAGTACTTC.

This clonotype has only one observation. The rearrangement links TRBV6-2 or TRBV6-3 to TRBJ2-2; possible D gene TRBD2, 5 bases. Per the germline V gene, CDR1 is MNHEY and CDR2 is SVGEGT. V was pared by 6 bases and J by 3 bases, with 20 bases between. This CDR3 spans 17 amino acids. CDR3 bases: TGTGCCAGCAGCCCCACCGGAGGCGATCTTTACACCGGGGAGCTGTTTTTT. Protein sequence: CASSPTGGDLYTGELFF.

This clonotype has only a few counts. Since the CDR3 does not end with the conserved phenylalanine or tryptophan, this likely comes from a read error. The chain links TRBV7-2 to TRBJ1-2, with a tentative D call TRBD1 (5 bases). Germline CDR1 reads SGHTA; CDR2 reads FQGNSA. The CDR3 spans 11 residues. V gave up 4 bases and J gave up 5 bases, with 5 bases separating them. CDR3 DNA: TGTGCCAGCAGCTCAGGGTATGGCTACACCCTC. It translates to CASSSGYGYTL.

This rearrangement joins TRBV12-3 or TRBV12-4 to TRBJ2-7; D not resolved. Trimming shortened V by 7 bases and J by 6 bases, and 13 bases separated the two germline ends. The CDR3 runs 12 residues. In nucleotides, the CDR3 is TGTGCCAGCACCGCCCGGTCTGGCGAGCAGTACTTC. Amino acids: CASTARSGEQYF.

This clonotype has a count of ten or more. In DNA form, the CDR3 reads TGTGCCAGCAGTCTTGTTGGAGCCAAAAACATTCAGTACTTC. Residues: CASSLVGAKNIQYF. The chain combines TRBV27 with TRBJ2-4; no reliable D call. V was shortened by 5 bases and J by 0 bases, with 8 bases between the two germline ends. Germline V gives CDR1 MNHEY, CDR2 SMNVEV (reference sequence). The CDR3 sequence is 14 residues long.

The gene calls are TRBV6-1 and TRBJ2-7; D gene uncertain. The CDR3 consists of 15 residues. Germline values: CDR1 MNHNS, CDR2 SASEGT. Trimming removed 0 bases at V and 0 bases at J, with 9 bases between. The CDR3 DNA is TGTGCCAGCAGTGAAGCGGCAGAAAGCTCCTACGAGCAGTACTTC. It encodes CASSEAAESSYEQYF.

In regard to this clonotype: This may stem from a read error, because a much larger clone lies one nucleotide away. This rearrangement joins TRBV7-2 to TRBJ1-1; TRBD1 aligns across 9 bases. Per the germline V gene, CDR1 is SGHTA and CDR2 is FQGNSA. The CDR3 spans 13 residues. The V segment lost 7 bases and the J segment 4 bases; nucleotides outside the gene matches: 4. CDR3 sequence: CASTSTGGTEAFF. For the CDR3, the DNA is TGTGCCAGCACTTCGACAGGGGGCACTGAAGCTTTCTTT.

There are many counts of this clonotype. The V gene is TRBV28, the J gene TRBJ2-7; D is unresolved. Germline values: CDR1 MDHEN, CDR2 SYDVKM. Between the trimmed V and J ends, which lost 3 bases and 0 bases, there was a span of 9 bases. The CDR3 sequence is 14 residues long. The CDR3 nucleotides read TGTGCCAGCAGTTTGTCTGATAACTCCTACGAGCAGTACTTC. Translation: CASSLSDNSYEQYF.

Only a few counts were recorded for this clonotype. The chain is built from TRBV19 and TRBJ1-6; TRBD1 is a possible D gene (6 bases). CDR1 and CDR2 (germline): LNHDA, SQIVND (reference sequence). The CDR3 length is 13 residues. Deletions cut 5 bases from V and 10 bases from J, with 12 bases between. The CDR3 region has the DNA TGTGCCAGTAGTCCGCGGACAGAATCACCCCTCCACTTT. It codes for CASSPRTESPLHF.

The table lists this clonotype with many counts. V is TRBV3-1 and J is TRBJ1-2, with 7 bases lining up with TRBD1. Germline-derived CDR1 and CDR2 are LGHDT and YNNKEL (reference sequence). V gave up 5 bases and J gave up 5 bases; unmatched junction bases: 5. The length of the CDR3 is 13 residues. The CDR3 DNA sequence: TGTGCCAGCAGCGTAGGGGGCGGATATGGCTACACCTTC. Its translation is CASSVGGGYGYTF.